One and the same sample provided the 13 T cell receptor beta chains below, sequenced in a study of CD8+ T cells in alopecia areata. Regarding treatment: oral pan-JAK inhibitor, 5-10 mg twice daily. Once RNA had been extracted, it was reverse transcribed into cDNA to act as the sequencing template. Measured with immunoSEQ multiplex PCR; TCRdb has only the in-frame clones, and not every one. The repertoire holds 120,000 to 150,000 clones, with around four fifths as singletons. The source material was CD8+ T cells sorted from blood, sampled at week 4, from a patient treated with tofacitinib. These TCRs come from a human donor with alopecia areata.

This clone showed up just a few times. The chain is built from TRBV5-4 and TRBJ2-2; TRBD2 aligns across 9 bases. Germline loops: CDR1 SGHNT, CDR2 YYREEE (reference sequence). The CDR3 has 16 residues. The ends lost 0 bases at V and 5 bases at J; junction bases unmatched: 5. The CDR3 reads CASSLDSGGLTGELFF. The DNA of the CDR3 is TGTGCCAGCAGCTTGGATAGCGGGGGCTTGACCGGGGAGCTGTTTTTT.

This clone was counted a few times. The V and J genes are TRBV15 and TRBJ1-5; no definite D call. The CDR3 loop spans 15 amino acids. Germline CDR1 reads LNHNV; CDR2 reads YYDKDF (reference sequence). The V end was cut by 0 bases, the J end by 3 bases, with 9 bases between. The CDR3 reads CATSRDRRYNQPQHF. The DNA of the CDR3 is TGTGCCACCAGCAGAGATCGCAGGTACAATCAGCCCCAGCATTTT.

A few counts support this clone. The chain couples TRBV7-9 to TRBJ2-3; 8 nucleotides agree with TRBD1. This CDR3 is 16 amino acids long. Germline V gives CDR1 SEHNR, CDR2 FQNEAQ (reference sequence). The V gene end was trimmed by 4 bases and the J gene end by 0 bases; junction bases not matched to a gene: 6. Here the CDR3 DNA reads TGTGCCAGCAGCTCCGACGGGACAGGCAGCACAGATACGCAGTATTTT. Its protein is CASSSDGTGSTDTQYF. Combining the CDR3 with reference TRBV7-9 and TRBJ2-3 gives the whole variable domain DTGVSQNPRHKITKRGQNVTFRCDPISEHNRLYWYRQTLGQGPEFLTYFQNEAQLEKSRLLSDRFSAERPKGSFSTLEIQRTEQGDSAMYLCASSSDGTGSTDTQYFGPGTRLTVL.

The V and J genes are TRBV19 and TRBJ2-7; possibly TRBD2 for D (5 bases). V lost 6 bases to trimming and J lost 5 bases, with 17 bases between them. The CDR3 contains 14 residues. The germline CDR1 and CDR2 sequences are LNHDA and SQIVND (reference sequence). CDR3: CASRISFGSDEQYF. As DNA, the CDR3 is TGTGCCAGTAGGATCAGCTTTGGGAGCGACGAGCAGTACTTC.

This chain connects TRBV7-9 to TRBJ1-2; D gene unclear. The CDR3 extends over 16 amino acids. V was clipped by 1 base and J by 5 bases, with 17 bases between them. Germline V gene sequence: CDR1 SEHNR, CDR2 FQNEAQ (reference sequence). The CDR3 DNA follows: TGTGCCAGCAGCTTAGATACAAGTTTCCTGGGATATGGCTACACCTTC. This translates into CASSLDTSFLGYGYTF. Drawing the rest from reference TRBV7-9 and TRBJ1-2, the complete variable domain is DTGVSQNPRHKITKRGQNVTFRCDPISEHNRLYWYRQTLGQGPEFLTYFQNEAQLEKSRLLSDRFSAERPKGSFSTLEIQRTEQGDSAMYLCASSLDTSFLGYGYTFGSGTRLTVV.

V usage is TRBV7-3 and J usage is TRBJ2-3, with D perhaps matching TRBD2 (7 bases). The CDR3 loop spans 15 amino acids. V gave up 6 bases and J gave up 5 bases, with 18 bases separating them. Looked up from germline, CDR1 is SGHTA and CDR2 is FQGTGA. CDR3 residues: CASSRTPGGQDTQYF. As DNA, the CDR3 is TGTGCCAGCAGTCGAACGCCGGGGGGCCAAGATACGCAGTATTTT.

The gene calls are TRBV4-3 and TRBJ2-7; TRBD1 is a possible D gene (5 bases). V gave up 4 bases and J gave up 7 bases, with 14 bases separating them. Germline V gene sequence: CDR1 LGHNA, CDR2 YSLEER. CDR3 length equals 13 residues. DNA for the CDR3: TGCGCCAGCAGCCCCACAGGAGCTGCGGAGCAGTACTTC. Translating it yields CASSPTGAAEQYF.

This chain uses TRBV27 with TRBJ2-7, with D perhaps matching TRBD1 (6 bases). The CDR3 contains 15 residues. Looked up from germline, CDR1 is MNHEY and CDR2 is SMNVEV (reference sequence). V was clipped by 0 bases and J by 6 bases, with 15 bases between them. This chain's CDR3 is CASSLSPGTLGEQYF. Written as DNA, the CDR3 is TGTGCCAGCAGTTTATCCCCCGGGACATTAGGCGAGCAGTACTTC.

V usage is TRBV29-1 and J usage is TRBJ2-5, with 7 bases identical to TRBD1. The CDR3 runs 14 residues. After removal of 2 bases from V and 0 bases from J, the junction contained 3 bases not matched to a gene. Germline CDR1 is SQVTM and CDR2 is ANQGSEA. The CDR3 sequence is CSVEWDRNQETQYF. The CDR3 DNA sequence: TGCAGCGTTGAATGGGACAGAAACCAAGAGACCCAGTACTTC.

The rearrangement joins TRBV6-6 to TRBJ2-5; 7 bases match TRBD1. The V and J ends lost 6 bases and 0 bases, in that order; junction bases with no gene match: 4. Germline loops: CDR1 MNHNY, CDR2 SVGAGI (reference sequence). The CDR3 is 14 residues long. The DNA for the CDR3 is TGTGCCAGCAGAACGACAGGGTACCAAGAGACCCAGTACTTC. Encoded protein: CASRTTGYQETQYF.

The chain recombines TRBV19 with TRBJ2-2; D is unresolved. V was pared by 6 bases and J by 6 bases, with 8 bases between. The CDR3 has 12 amino acids. In germline, CDR1 is LNHDA, CDR2 SQIVND (reference sequence). The CDR3 DNA sequence: TGTGCCAGTAGCGGCCGGGCCGGGGAGCTGTTTTTT. Encoded protein: CASSGRAGELFF.

For this clone: The identical CDR3 is also encoded by other nucleotide sequences in the sample. The V gene is TRBV27, the J gene TRBJ1-5, with 10 bases aligning to TRBD1. The germline V gene encodes CDR1 MNHEY and CDR2 SMNVEV (reference sequence). The CDR3 runs 15 residues. The junction had 2 bases not matched to a gene; V was cut back by 4 bases and J by 2 bases. CDR3 nucleotide sequence: TGTGCCAGCAGTTCGGGGACAGGGGGCAATCAGCCCCAGCATTTT. This gives the protein CASSSGTGGNQPQHF.

The rearrangement uses TRBV23-1 and TRBJ2-3; TRBD2 aligns across 10 bases. TRBV23-1 is classed as an ORF, of uncertain function. Trimming cost V 4 bases and J 3 bases; bases outside gene matches: 7. The CDR3 contains 16 residues. This CDR3 reads CASSPHQRGGTDTQYF. DNA for the CDR3: TGCGCCAGCAGTCCACACCAGCGGGGGGGGACAGATACGCAGTATTTT.